This T cell receptor (beta chain) was identified during a study of blood T cell repertoires in COVID-19. The V segment lost 5 bases and the J segment 2 bases; nucleotides outside the gene matches: 4. This CDR3 spans 14 amino acids. Germline CDR1 is MDHEN and CDR2 is SYDVKM. Some clones are missing from TCRdb's copy, which holds only in-frame ones; the method was immunoSEQ multiplex PCR. This sample has 400,000 to 550,000 clones, with about 90% found just once. Sequenced: PBMCs or T cells enriched from blood (not recorded which). This receptor was obtained from a woman younger than 35 with acute COVID-19. The V and J genes are TRBV28 and TRBJ2-3, with 7 nucleotides matching TRBD2. The CDR3 reads CASSKAGYTDTQYF. CDR3 in DNA: TGTGCCAGCAGTAAAGCGGGGTACACAGATACGCAGTATTTT.